This T cell receptor (beta chain) was captured by sequencing in a study of T cells in Graves' hyperthyroidism and ophthalmopathy. The investigators amplified TCR beta CDR3 regions from RNA transcripts. The HTBI primer set drove a first-round RT-PCR of the TCR CDR3. TCRdb reprocessed the multiplex PCR reads with MiXCR, giving one entry per CDR3 protein. The sample includes a few hundred thousand distinct CDR3 sequences, 14% seen only once; the top ten take about 15%. CDR3 length equals 16 residues. V lost 6 bases and J lost 4; bases outside the gene matches: 11. CDR1 and CDR2 (germline): LGHNT, FRNRAP.

Sequencing input: blood. The receptor comes from a woman between 35 and 50 years old with Graves' hyperthyroidism. The rearrangement joins TRBV12-5 to TRBJ2-2; 7 positions match TRBD1. The CDR3 DNA reads TGTGCTAGTGGCTTTACAGGGGCCGTAGTCACCGGGGAGCTGTTTTTT. Its protein product is CASGFTGAVVTGELFF.